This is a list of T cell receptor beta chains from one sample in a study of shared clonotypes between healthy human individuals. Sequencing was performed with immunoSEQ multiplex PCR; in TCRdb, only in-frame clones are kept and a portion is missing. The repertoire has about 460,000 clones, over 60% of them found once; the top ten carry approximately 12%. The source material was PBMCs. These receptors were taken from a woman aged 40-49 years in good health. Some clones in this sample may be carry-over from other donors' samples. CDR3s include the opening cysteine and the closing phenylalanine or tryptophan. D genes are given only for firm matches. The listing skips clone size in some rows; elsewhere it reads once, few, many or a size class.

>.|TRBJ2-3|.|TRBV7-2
TGTGCCAGCAGCTTAACCTCGGGCAACACAGATACGCAGTATTTT
CASSLTSGNTDTQYF
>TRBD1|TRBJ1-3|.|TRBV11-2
TGTGCCAGCTCGAGGACAGGGGGCTTCTTGACTGGAAACACCATATATTTT
CASSRTGGFLTGNTIYF
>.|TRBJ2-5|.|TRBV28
TGTGCCAGCAGTTTACCCACCTCCAGTCCCTACTTC
CASSLPTSSPYF
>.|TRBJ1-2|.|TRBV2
TGTGCCAGCAGTGAAAGGGGCAGGGGAAATGGCTACACCTTC
CASSERGRGNGYTF
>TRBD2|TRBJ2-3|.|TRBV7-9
TGTGCCAGCAGCTGGCCGGAGCGGGGAACAGATACGCAGTATTTT
CASSWPERGTDTQYF
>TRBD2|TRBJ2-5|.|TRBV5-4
TGTGCCAGCAGCTTGGCGGCGGGAGTCGAGTACCAAGAGACCCAGTACTTC
CASSLAAGVEYQETQYF
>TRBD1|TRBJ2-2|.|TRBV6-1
TGTGCCAGCAGCCTCAGGGGGCGCGGCACCGGGGAGCTGTTTTTT
CASSLRGRGTGELFF
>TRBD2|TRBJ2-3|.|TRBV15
TGTGCCACCAGAGGTGGCGGGAGCTCAGATACGCAGTATTTT
CATRGGGSSDTQYF
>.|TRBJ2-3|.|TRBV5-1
TGCGCCAGCAGCTTCCAGTTCGTGGCTACGGGGGATACGCAGTATTTT
CASSFQFVATGDTQYF
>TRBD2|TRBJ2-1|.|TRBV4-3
TGCGCCAGCAGCCAACCCCCTAGCGGGAGTTACAATGAGCAGTTCTTC
CASSQPPSGSYNEQFF
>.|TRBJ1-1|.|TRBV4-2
TGTGCCAGCAGCCAAGCAGGGGAGGGGTCGGGCACTGAAGCTTTCTTT
CASSQAGEGSGTEAFF
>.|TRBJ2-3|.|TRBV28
TGTGCCAGCAGCCGGAGGCCGATGGATACGCAGTATTTT
CASSRRPMDTQYF
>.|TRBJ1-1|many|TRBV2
TGTGCCAGCAGGGAGAACACTGAAGCTTTCTTT
CASRENTEAFF
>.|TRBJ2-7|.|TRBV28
TGTGCCAGCAGTTTCGAGTCCTACGAGCAGTACTTC
CASSFESYEQYF
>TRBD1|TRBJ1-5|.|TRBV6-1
TGTGCCAGCATTGGGCAGGGGGGAGGGAATCAGCCCCAGCATTTT
CASIGQGGGNQPQHF